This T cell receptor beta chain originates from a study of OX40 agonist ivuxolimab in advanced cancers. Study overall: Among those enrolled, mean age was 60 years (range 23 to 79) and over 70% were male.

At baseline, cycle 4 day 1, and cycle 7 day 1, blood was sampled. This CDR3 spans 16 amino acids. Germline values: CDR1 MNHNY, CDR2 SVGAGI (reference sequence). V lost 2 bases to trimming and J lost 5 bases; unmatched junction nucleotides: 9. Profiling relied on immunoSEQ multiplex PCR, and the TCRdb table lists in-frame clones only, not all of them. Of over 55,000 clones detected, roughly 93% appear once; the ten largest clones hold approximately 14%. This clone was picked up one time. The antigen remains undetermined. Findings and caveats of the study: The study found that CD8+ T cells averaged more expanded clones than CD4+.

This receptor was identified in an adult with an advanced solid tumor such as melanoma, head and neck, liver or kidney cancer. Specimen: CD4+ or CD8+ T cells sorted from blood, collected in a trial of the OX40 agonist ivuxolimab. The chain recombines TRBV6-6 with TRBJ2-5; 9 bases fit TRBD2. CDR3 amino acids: CASSYGGAGGLETQYF. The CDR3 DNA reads TGTGCCAGCAGTTACGGGGGTGCGGGGGGGCTGGAGACCCAGTACTTC.